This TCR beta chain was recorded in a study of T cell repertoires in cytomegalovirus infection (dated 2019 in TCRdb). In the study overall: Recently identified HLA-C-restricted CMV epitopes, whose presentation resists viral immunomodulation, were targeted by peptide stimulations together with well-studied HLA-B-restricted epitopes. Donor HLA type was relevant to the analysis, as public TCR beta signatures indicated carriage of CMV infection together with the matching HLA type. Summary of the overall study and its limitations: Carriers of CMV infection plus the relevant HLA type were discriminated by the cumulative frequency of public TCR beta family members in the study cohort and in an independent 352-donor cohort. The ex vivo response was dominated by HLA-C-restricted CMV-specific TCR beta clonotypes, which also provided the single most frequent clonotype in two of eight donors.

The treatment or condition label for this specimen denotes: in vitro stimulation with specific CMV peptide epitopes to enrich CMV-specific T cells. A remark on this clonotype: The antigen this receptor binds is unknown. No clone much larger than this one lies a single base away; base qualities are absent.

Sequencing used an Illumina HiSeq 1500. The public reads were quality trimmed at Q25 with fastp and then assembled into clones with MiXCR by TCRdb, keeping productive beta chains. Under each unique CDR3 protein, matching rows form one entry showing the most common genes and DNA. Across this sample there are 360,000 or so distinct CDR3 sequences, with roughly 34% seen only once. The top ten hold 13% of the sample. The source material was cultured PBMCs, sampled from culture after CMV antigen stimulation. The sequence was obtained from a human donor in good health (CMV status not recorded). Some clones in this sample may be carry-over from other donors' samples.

The sequenced DNA is TGTGCCAGCAGCCGCCTGACTAGCGATAGTGAGCAGTTCTTC. Translated, it gives CASSRLTSDSEQFF. The sequence joins TRBV6-5 to TRBJ2-1; 8 junctional bases match TRBD2. From cysteine to phenylalanine, the CDR3 is 14 amino acids long. The DNA shown is the 42-base CDR3, in frame from base 1. The junction shows trimming of 6 bases on V and 9 bases on J, and the gene matches do not reach 10 bases of it. From the germline V gene, CDR1 is MNHEY and CDR2 is SVGAGI.